Sequencing of this TCR beta chain was carried out in a study of T cell responses to AZD1222 COVID-19 vaccine. The repertoire was sequenced with immunoSEQ multiplex PCR; TCRdb's copy has only in-frame clones and lacks some. The profile shows roughly 120,000 clones, roughly 90% of them singletons. The germline gives CDR1 SGHAT, CDR2 FQNNGV. The CDR3 runs 13 residues. V trimming: 6 bases; J trimming: 8 bases; junction bases outside the gene matches: 6. The clonotype comes from an adult who received the AZD1222 COVID-19 vaccine. Sequencing used peripheral blood, obtained 28 days after the second AZD1222 dose. The rearrangement joins TRBV11-2 to TRBJ2-1, with 8 bases that match TRBD1. CDR3: CASSPGGGYEQFF. The CDR3 DNA follows: TGTGCCAGCAGTCCAGGGGGCGGGTATGAGCAGTTCTTC.